The entry that follows covers one TCR beta chain sequence. Its antigen is not known. This entry is derived from a study of cytomegalovirus exposure and HLA in healthy donors. Study-level results: While the bulk of TCR sequences proved rare, some public TCRs turned up in many donors.

The PCR was carried out with 60 Vbeta primers and 13 Jbeta primers. Profiled with immunoSEQ multiplex PCR; TCRdb holds only in-frame clones, not every one. The repertoire holds over 250,000 clones, under 80% seen once, with approximately 2.1% in the top ten. The CDR3 is 15 amino acids. Germline CDR1 and CDR2: MNHEY and SMNVEV (reference sequence). Between the trimmed V and J ends, which lost 5 bases and 0 bases, there was a span of 13 bases. This chain connects TRBV27 to TRBJ1-2; D is unresolved. Sequencing input: PBMCs. The receptor was isolated from a female donor in good health and CMV-seronegative. The CDR3 sequence is CASSLNWGANYGYTF. CDR3 in DNA: TGTGCCAGCAGTCTCAATTGGGGAGCTAACTATGGCTACACCTTC.